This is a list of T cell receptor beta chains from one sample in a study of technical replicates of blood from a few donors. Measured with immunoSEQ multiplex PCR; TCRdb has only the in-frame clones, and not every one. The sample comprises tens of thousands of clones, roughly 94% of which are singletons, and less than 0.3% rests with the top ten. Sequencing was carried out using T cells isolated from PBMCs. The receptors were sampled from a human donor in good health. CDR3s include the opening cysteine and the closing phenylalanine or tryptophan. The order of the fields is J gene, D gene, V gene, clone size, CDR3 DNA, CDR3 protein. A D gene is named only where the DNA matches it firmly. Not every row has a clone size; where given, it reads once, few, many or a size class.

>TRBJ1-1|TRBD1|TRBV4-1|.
TGCGCCAGCAGCCGCCCACAGGGGTTGAACACTGAAGCTTTCTTT
CASSRPQGLNTEAFF
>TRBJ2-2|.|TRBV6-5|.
TGTGCCAGCAGTTACGCGACTACGAACACCGGGGAGCTGTTTTTT
CASSYATTNTGELFF
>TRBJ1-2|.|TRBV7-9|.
TGTGCCAGCAGCTACCAGGGTGGCTACACCTTC
CASSYQGGYTF
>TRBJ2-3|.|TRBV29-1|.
TGCAGCGTTGAAGGGGCGTACAGGGCAGATACGCAGTATTTT
CSVEGAYRADTQYF
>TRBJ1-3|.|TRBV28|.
TGTGCCAGCAGTTTTGGATATCCCGGGGGTGGAAACACCATATATTTT
CASSFGYPGGGNTIYF
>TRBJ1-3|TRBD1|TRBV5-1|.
TGCGCCAGCAGCTTAGGGACAGCGTTCTCTGGAAACACCATATATTTT
CASSLGTAFSGNTIYF
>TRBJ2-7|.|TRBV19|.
TGTGCCAGTAGTATAGAGGGGGGGACAAGTCACTCCTACGAGCAGTACTTC
CASSIEGGTSHSYEQYF
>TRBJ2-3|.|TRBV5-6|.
TGTGCCAGCAGCGAGGGCCACCCCTTCAGCACAGATACGCAGTATTTT
CASSEGHPFSTDTQYF
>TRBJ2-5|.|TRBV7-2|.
TGTGCCAGCAGCCCCGGGGTTATGGAGACCCAGTACTTC
CASSPGVMETQYF
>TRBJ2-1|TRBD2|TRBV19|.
TGTGCCAGTAGTATGGGACTAGCGGGGGAGCAGTTCTTC
CASSMGLAGEQFF
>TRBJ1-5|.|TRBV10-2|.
TGCGCCAGCAGGGCCCCCAATCAGCCCCAGCATTTT
CASRAPNQPQHF
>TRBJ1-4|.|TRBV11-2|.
TGTGCCAGCAGCTTAGATCGGAACAGGGTTCGGAGTGAAAAACTGTTTTTT
CASSLDRNRVRSEKLFF
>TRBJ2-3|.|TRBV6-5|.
TGTGCCAGCAGTTACGCAGGGTTTACAGATACGCAGTATTTT
CASSYAGFTDTQYF
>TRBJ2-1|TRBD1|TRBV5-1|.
TGCGCCAGCACCACCGGGACAGATTACAATGAGCAGTTCTTC
CASTTGTDYNEQFF
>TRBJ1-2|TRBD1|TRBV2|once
TGTGCCAGCAGCGAACGAATACGTTTGGGACAGGGGGCAGATACGAATGGCTACACCTTC
CASSERIRLGQGADTNGYTF
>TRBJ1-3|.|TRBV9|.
TGTGCCAGCAGCGTAGACACGACGGGGGGAAACACCATATATTTT
CASSVDTTGGNTIYF
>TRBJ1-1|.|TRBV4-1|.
TGCGCCAGCAGCCTCCCAAGGGGCAGGACTTTCTTT
CASSLPRGRTFF
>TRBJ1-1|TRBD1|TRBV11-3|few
TGTGCCAGCAGCTCGATCGACAGGGGGACTGAAGCTTTCTTT
CASSSIDRGTEAFF
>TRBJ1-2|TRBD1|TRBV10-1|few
TGCGCCAGCAGTGATGGCGCAGGGGGCAACTATGGCTACACCTTC
CASSDGAGGNYGYTF
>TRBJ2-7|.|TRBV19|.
TGTGCCAGTAGTCCGGGGGTCGGGTACGAGCAGTACTTC
CASSPGVGYEQYF
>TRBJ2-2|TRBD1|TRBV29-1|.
TGCAGCGTTGAAGGGGAGGACAGGGGAAACACCGGGGAGCTGTTTTTT
CSVEGEDRGNTGELFF
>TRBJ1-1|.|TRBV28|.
TGTGCCAGCTGGTCCAGGGACACTGAAGCTTTCTTT
CASWSRDTEAFF
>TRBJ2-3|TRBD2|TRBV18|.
TGTGCCAGCTCACCACGGATTGCGGGGGGGGTTAGCACAGATACGCAGTATTTT
CASSPRIAGGVSTDTQYF
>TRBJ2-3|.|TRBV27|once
TGTGCCAGCAGTTTAAGGACTATCCCCTACTCTAGCACAGATACGCAGTATTTT
CASSLRTIPYSSTDTQYF
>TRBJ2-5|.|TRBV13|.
TGTGCCAGCAGCTTGCCGGGTGGAGAGGAGACCCAGTACTTC
CASSLPGGEETQYF
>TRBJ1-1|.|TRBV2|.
TGTGCCAGCAGTTGGGGCGGACCGAACACTGAAGCTTTCTTT
CASSWGGPNTEAFF